The clone carrying this TCR beta chain was seen only a few times. Its target is unknown. Sample time point: pre-sensitization, week 0. Specified treatment: therapeutic diphenylcyclopropenone sensitization with weekly scalp DPC. Those who donated were patients with alopecia, 18 to 70 years of age, and suitable for DPC. The V segment lost 3 bases and the J segment 1 base; nucleotides outside the gene matches: 1. The CDR3 sequence is 15 residues long. CDR1 SGHRS and CDR2 YFSETQ come from the germline V gene. The sample is drawn from a study of human T cells and chemical hapten exposure. Whole-study context: The patients, most of them female, presented with alopecia areata, totalis or universalis. There were per-sample TCR yield variations, arising mainly from small pooled library volume differences. Points from the study as a whole: It should be noted that donors had alopecia, so their immune response may differ from healthy people's.

TCRdb fed the RACE reads into MiXCR, producing one record per CDR3 protein. Of about 110,000 distinct CDR3 sequences in the sample, around 12% are singletons; the top ten hold about 1.6%. The TCR sequence derives from a woman aged 50 to 60 with alopecia areata. Some clones in this sample may be carry-over from other donors' samples. The material was whole blood, obtained in connection with sensitization to the hapten diphenylcyclopropenone (DPC). V and J are TRBV5-1 and TRBJ2-3; 11 nucleotides align to TRBD1. CDR3 amino acids: CASSWTGGGTDTQYF. The CDR3 bases are TGCGCCAGCAGCTGGACAGGGGGCGGCACAGATACGCAGTATTTT.